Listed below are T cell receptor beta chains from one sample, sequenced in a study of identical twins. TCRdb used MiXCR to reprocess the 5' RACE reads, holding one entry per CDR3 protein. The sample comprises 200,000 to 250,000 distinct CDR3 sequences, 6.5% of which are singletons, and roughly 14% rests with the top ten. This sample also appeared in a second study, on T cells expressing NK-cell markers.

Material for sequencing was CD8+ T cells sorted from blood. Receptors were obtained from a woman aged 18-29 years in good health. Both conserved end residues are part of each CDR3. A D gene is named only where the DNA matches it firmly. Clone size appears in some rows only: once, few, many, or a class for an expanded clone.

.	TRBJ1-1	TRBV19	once	CASTPTAVNTEAFF	TGTGCCAGTACCCCGACCGCCGTGAACACTGAAGCTTTCTTT
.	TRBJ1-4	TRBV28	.	CASSYDGSHEKLFF	TGTGCCAGCAGTTACGACGGATCCCATGAAAAACTGTTTTTT
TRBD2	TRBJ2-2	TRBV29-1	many	CSVAREWDTGELFF	TGCAGCGTTGCGCGGGAGTGGGACACCGGGGAGCTGTTTTTT
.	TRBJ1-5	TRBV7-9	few	CASSFEDLPQHF	TGTGCCAGCAGCTTCGAAGACCTGCCCCAGCATTTT
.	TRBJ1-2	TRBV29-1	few	CSVRTDPNYGYTF	TGCAGCGTGCGGACAGACCCCAACTATGGCTACACCTTC
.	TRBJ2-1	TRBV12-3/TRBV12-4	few	CASSPRAGRVEQFF	TGTGCCAGCAGCCCGCGGGCGGGACGGGTTGAGCAGTTCTTC
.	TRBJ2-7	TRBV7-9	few	CASSLKVGTRAYEQYF	TGTGCCAGCAGCTTAAAGGTCGGGACAAGGGCCTATGAGCAGTACTTC
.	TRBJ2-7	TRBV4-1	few	CASSYRAGDNEQYF	TGCGCCAGCAGCTACCGGGCCGGGGACAACGAGCAGTACTTC
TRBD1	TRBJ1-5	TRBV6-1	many	CASTWTGAQPQHF	TGTGCCAGCACCTGGACAGGGGCCCAGCCCCAGCATTTT
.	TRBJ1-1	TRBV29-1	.	CSVDPGRAGRTEAFF	TGCAGCGTCGACCCCGGGAGGGCAGGGCGCACTGAAGCTTTCTTT